This T cell receptor beta chain was captured by sequencing in a study of chemoradiotherapy in HPV16-positive cancers (dated by TCRdb to about 2022). With respect to the entire study: Candidate HPV-specific T-cell clones and common TCR motifs were defined by functional T-cell assays performed on cells from two HPV16-positive patients. The study set out to ask whether T-cell immunity against the HPV oncoproteins E6 and E7 changes over the course of chemoradiotherapy and whether that immunity affects survival. The candidate HPV-specific TCRs and motifs were subsequently tracked in TCR repertoires obtained from roughly 90 patients with HPV-related cancers.

Worth noting for this clone: The clone's antigen remains unknown. No clone much larger than this one lies a single base away; base qualities are absent.

The library was generated by the immunoSEQ multiplex PCR assay. This is the immuneACCESS table as TCRdb keeps it, with only in-frame sequences that have V and J called. A part of the clones is gone; compared with another copy, unresolved V genes explain less than half, and the rest is unexplained. The sample has some 15,000 clones on record, 60% to 80% of them singletons. The top ten constitute 1.4% of the sample. Overall results and qualifications from the work: Among HPV16-positive patients, expansion of HPV-responsive T cells during chemoradiotherapy was associated with better recurrence-free survival. Only two HPV16-positive patients were used to derive the functional definition of HPV-specific T cells, and the survival association was reported for HPV16-positive patients. Expansion of candidate HPV-specific clones and E7-related TCR motifs was observed in the tumor microenvironment during treatment, whereas no such expansion was observed for non-HPV-specific T cells.

Repertoires were sampled multiple times during chemoradiotherapy, which allowed clonal expansion in the tumor microenvironment to be followed. The CDR3 runs 16 amino acids, cysteine and phenylalanine included. Only the CDR3 DNA stays, 48 bases, in frame from base 1. V gives up 7 bases and J gives up 0 bases, and the segment between their germline ends measures 13 bases. CDR1 MNHNY and CDR2 SVGAGI were looked up in the germline V gene (reference sequence). This material was acquired from a patient who underwent chemoradiotherapy. The chain uses TRBV6-6 and TRBJ2-6, with a tentative D gene TRBD2 over 5 matching bases. This TCR derives from a human donor with HPV-associated anogenital cancer. The bases read TGTGCCAGCACGGCAGGACTTCACTCTGGGGCCAACGTCCTGACTTTC. Translated, it gives CASTAGLHSGANVLTF.